The T cell receptor (beta chain) under discussion was sequenced for a study of T cell responses to AZD1222 COVID-19 vaccine. Study findings and constraints: The number of AZD1222 recipients seropositive at baseline was only 5 to 7. Mostly white British, mostly female donors; authors suggested clonal diversity may be underestimated. CD4 TCRs associated with vaccination spanned spike, dominating at 160-218 and 743-854.

Note on this clone: What it recognizes is unknown.

Only in-frame clones appear in the TCRdb table, and some are missing; sequencing was by immunoSEQ multiplex PCR. The sample carries 130,000 or so clones, 80% to 95% recorded once. The CDR3 sequence is 14 residues long. Germline V lookup: CDR1 SGHTA, CDR2 FQGNSA. V shed 3 bases and J shed 3 bases, with 8 bases lying between them. The rearrangement links TRBV7-2 to TRBJ2-2, with D possibly TRBD2 on 5 matching bases. The sample consisted of peripheral blood, taken 28 days after the second AZD1222 dose. This sequence originates from an adult who received the AZD1222 COVID-19 vaccine. This CDR3 reads CASSLEVDTGELFF. Written as DNA, the CDR3 is TGTGCCAGCAGCTTGGAGGTGGACACCGGGGAGCTGTTTTTT.